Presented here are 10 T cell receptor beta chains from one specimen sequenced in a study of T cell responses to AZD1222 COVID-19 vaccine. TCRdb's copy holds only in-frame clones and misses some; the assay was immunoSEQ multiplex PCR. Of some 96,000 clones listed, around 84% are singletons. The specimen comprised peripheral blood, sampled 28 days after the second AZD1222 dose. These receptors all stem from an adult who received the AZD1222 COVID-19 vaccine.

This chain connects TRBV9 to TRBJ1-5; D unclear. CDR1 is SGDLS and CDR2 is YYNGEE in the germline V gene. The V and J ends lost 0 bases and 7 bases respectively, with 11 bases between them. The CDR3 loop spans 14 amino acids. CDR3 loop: CASSVAGKPQPQHF. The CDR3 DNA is TGTGCCAGCAGCGTAGCAGGCAAGCCCCAGCCCCAGCATTTT.

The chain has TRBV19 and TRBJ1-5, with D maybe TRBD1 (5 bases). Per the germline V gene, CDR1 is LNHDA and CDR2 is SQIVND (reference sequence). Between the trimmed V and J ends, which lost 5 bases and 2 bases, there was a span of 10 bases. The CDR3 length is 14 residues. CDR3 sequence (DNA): TGTGCCAGTAGTCCCAGGGAAGGCAATCAGCCCCAGCATTTT. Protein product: CASSPREGNQPQHF.

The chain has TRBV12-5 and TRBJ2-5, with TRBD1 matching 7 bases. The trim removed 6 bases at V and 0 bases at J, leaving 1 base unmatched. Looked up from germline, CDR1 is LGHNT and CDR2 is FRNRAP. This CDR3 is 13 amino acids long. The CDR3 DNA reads TGTGCTAGTGGGACAGGGTACCAAGAGACCCAGTACTTC. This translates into CASGTGYQETQYF.

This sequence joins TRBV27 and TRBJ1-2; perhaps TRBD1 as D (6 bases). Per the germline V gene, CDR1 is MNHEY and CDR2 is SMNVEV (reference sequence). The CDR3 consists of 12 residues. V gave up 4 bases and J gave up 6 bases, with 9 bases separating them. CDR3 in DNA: TGTGCCAGCAGTTATACAGGGAATGGCTACACCTTC. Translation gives CASSYTGNGYTF.

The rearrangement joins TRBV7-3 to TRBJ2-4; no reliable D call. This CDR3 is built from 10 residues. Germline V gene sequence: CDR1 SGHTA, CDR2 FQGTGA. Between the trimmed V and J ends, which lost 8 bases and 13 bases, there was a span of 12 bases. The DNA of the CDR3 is TGTGCCAGCGGGTTAGGCTACCAGTACTTC. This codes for CASGLGYQYF.

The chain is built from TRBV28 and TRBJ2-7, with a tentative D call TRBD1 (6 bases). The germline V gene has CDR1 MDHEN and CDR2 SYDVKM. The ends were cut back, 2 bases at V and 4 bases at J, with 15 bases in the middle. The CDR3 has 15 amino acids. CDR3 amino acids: CASSLPVGAIYEQYF. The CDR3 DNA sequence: TGTGCCAGCAGTTTACCCGTGGGGGCGATTTACGAGCAGTACTTC. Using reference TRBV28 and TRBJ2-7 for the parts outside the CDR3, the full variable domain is DVKVTQSSRYLVKRTGEKVFLECVQDMDHENMFWYRQDPGLGLRLIYFSYDVKMKEKGDIPEGYSVSREKKERFSLILESASTNQTSMYLCASSLPVGAIYEQYFGPGTRLTVT.

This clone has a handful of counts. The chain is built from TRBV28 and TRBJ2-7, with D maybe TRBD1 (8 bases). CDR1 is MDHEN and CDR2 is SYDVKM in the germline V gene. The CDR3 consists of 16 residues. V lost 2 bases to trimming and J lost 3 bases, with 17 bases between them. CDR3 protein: CASSLIGQGGLYEQYF. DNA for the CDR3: TGTGCCAGCAGTTTAATCGGACAGGGAGGGCTCTACGAGCAGTACTTC.

In nucleotides, the CDR3 is TGTGCCAGCAGCCGGACTCATGAAAAACTGTTTTTT. Protein sequence: CASSRTHEKLFF. The J gene is TRBJ1-4, the V gene TRBV7-9; no clear D gene. Germline CDR1 and CDR2: SEHNR and FQNEAQ (reference sequence). V was cut by 5 bases and J by 6 bases, with 7 bases left in between. The CDR3 has 12 amino acids.

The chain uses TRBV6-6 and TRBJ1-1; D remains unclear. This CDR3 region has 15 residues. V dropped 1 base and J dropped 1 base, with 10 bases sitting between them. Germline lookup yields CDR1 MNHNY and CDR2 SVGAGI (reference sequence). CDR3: CASSYFQAGNTEAFF. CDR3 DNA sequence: TGTGCCAGCAGTTACTTCCAAGCGGGGAACACTGAAGCTTTCTTT.

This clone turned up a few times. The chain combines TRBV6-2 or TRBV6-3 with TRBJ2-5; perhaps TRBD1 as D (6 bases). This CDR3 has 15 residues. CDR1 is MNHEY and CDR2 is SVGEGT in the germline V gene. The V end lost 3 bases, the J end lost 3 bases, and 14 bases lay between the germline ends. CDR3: CASSYRDHREETQYF. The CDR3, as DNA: TGTGCCAGCAGTTATAGAGATCACAGGGAAGAGACCCAGTACTTC.